Below, 11 T cell receptor beta chains from the same sample are listed, as sequenced in a study of T cell repertoires in cytomegalovirus infection. TCRdb fed the reads into MiXCR, producing one record per CDR3 protein. The data contain some 130,000 distinct CDR3 sequences, 7% to 9.5% of them singletons. Sequencing was done on a sample of PBMCs. The receptors come from a human donor in good health (CMV status not recorded). Some clones in this sample may be carry-over from other donors' samples.

This clonotype was detected ten times or more. CDR3 DNA sequence: TGTGCCAGCAGCTTAGCTACAGGGGCGATAGGCAATCAGCCCCAGCATTTT. Protein: CASSLATGAIGNQPQHF. The V call is TRBV7-6, the J call TRBJ1-5, with 7 positions matching TRBD1. Germline loops: CDR1 SGHVS, CDR2 FNYEAQ. The CDR3 is 17 residues long. The V gene end was trimmed by 0 bases and the J gene end by 2 bases; junction bases not matched to a gene: 7.

The genes are TRBV10-3 and TRBJ1-3; no definite D call. This CDR3 is 14 amino acids long. V gave up 0 bases and J gave up 4 bases, with 7 bases separating them. Germline CDR1 is ENHRY and CDR2 is SYGVKD. The CDR3 region has the DNA TGTGCCATCAGTGAGTCGACCAGCGGAAACACCATATATTTT. Protein: CAISESTSGNTIYF.

The rearrangement joins TRBV6-5 to TRBJ1-1; 7 positions agree with TRBD1. With V trimmed by 5 bases and J by 1 base, 7 bases remained unmatched. CDR1 MNHEY and CDR2 SVGAGI come from the germline V gene. The CDR3 runs to 15 residues. This CDR3 reads CASSRGQESNTEAFF. CDR3 coding DNA: TGTGCCAGCAGTCGAGGACAGGAGTCGAACACTGAAGCTTTCTTT.

The chain couples TRBV28 to TRBJ2-7; D is possibly TRBD1 (6 bases). Germline V gives CDR1 MDHEN, CDR2 SYDVKM. The CDR3 is 16 residues long. V lost 1 base and J 2 bases, leaving 15 bases between the germline ends. DNA of the CDR3: TGTGCCAGCAGTTTATCCGGGACACCAATTCCCTACGAGCAGTACTTC. Translating it yields CASSLSGTPIPYEQYF.

The sample holds many counts of this clonotype. The V call is TRBV7-8, the J call TRBJ1-5; D gene unclear. V dropped 5 bases and J dropped 0 bases, with 17 bases sitting between them. This CDR3 is built from 17 residues. The V gene's germline CDR1 is SGHVS and CDR2 FQNEAQ. The CDR3 sequence: CASSPRGPAYSNQPQHF. CDR3 DNA: TGTGCCAGCAGCCCAAGAGGGCCAGCCTATAGCAATCAGCCCCAGCATTTT.

Turning to this clonotype: A read error may be the cause here, since a much bigger clone is one base away. The rearrangement uses TRBV28 and TRBJ1-4; D not certain. Trimming left V 2 bases short and J 1 base short, with 11 bases between. CDR1 MDHEN and CDR2 SYDVKM come from the germline V gene. The CDR3 is 16 residues long. The CDR3 region is CASSLLDALTNEKLFF. In nucleotides, the CDR3 is TGTGCCAGCAGTTTACTCGACGCTTTAACTAATGAAAAACTGTTTTTT. Drawing the rest from reference TRBV28 and TRBJ1-4, the complete variable domain is DVKVTQSSRYLVKRTGEKVFLECVQDMDHENMFWYRQDPGLGLRLIYFSYDVKMKEKGDIPEGYSVSREKKERFSLILESASTNQTSMYLCASSLLDALTNEKLFFGSGTQLSVL.

This clonotype was seen at least ten times. The J gene is TRBJ2-7, the V gene TRBV20-1; D is uncertain. The CDR3 consists of 12 residues. Per the germline V gene, CDR1 is DFQATT and CDR2 is SNEGSKA (reference sequence). The V and J ends lost 1 base and 2 bases respectively, with 6 bases between them. The CDR3 is CSARGQAYEQYF. Written as DNA, the CDR3 is TGCAGTGCTAGAGGTCAGGCCTACGAGCAGTACTTC.

The rearrangement links TRBV5-4 to TRBJ2-5, with TRBD2 matching 10 bases. The trim removed 5 bases at V and 5 bases at J, leaving 6 bases unmatched. CDR1 is SGHNT, CDR2 YYREEE, per germline (reference sequence). The CDR3 covers 14 residues. CDR3 in DNA: TGTGCCAGCAGGGAAGCGGGGGGGCCGGAGACCCAGTACTTC. As protein: CASREAGGPETQYF.

This clonotype was observed a handful of times. This chain connects TRBV6-1 to TRBJ1-6, with 8 bases aligning to TRBD1. The CDR3 contains 18 residues. Per the germline V gene, CDR1 is MNHNS and CDR2 is SASEGT. The trim removed 4 bases at V and 2 bases at J, leaving 10 bases unmatched. CDR3 amino acids: CASSVIDRGSAYNSPLHF. The CDR3 nucleotides are TGTGCCAGCAGTGTCATCGACAGGGGTAGCGCCTATAATTCACCCCTCCACTTT.

This clonotype was found many times. V is TRBV5-1 and J is TRBJ2-6; D perhaps matches TRBD1 (6 bases). This CDR3 has 15 amino acids. The germline V and J ends were trimmed by 0 bases and 2 bases, with 6 bases remaining between them. CDR1 and CDR2 (germline): SGHRS, YFSETQ. CDR3 amino acids: CASSLEGAGANVLTF. As DNA, the CDR3 is TGCGCCAGCAGCTTGGAGGGGGCTGGGGCCAACGTCCTGACTTTC.

The table lists this clonotype with many counts. The chain is built from TRBV19 and TRBJ2-3; D might be TRBD2 (5 bases). Between the trimmed V and J ends, which lost 3 bases and 0 bases, there was a span of 7 bases. Germline V gene lookup returns CDR1 LNHDA and CDR2 SQIVND (reference sequence). The CDR3 contains 14 residues. The CDR3 nucleotides read TGTGCCAGTAGTATTGGACTCAGCACAGATACGCAGTATTTT. Protein: CASSIGLSTDTQYF.